The rows below give T cell receptor beta chains drawn from one sample of a study of monozygotic twins with cystic fibrosis. TCRdb's table, derived via immunoSEQ multiplex PCR, lists solely in-frame clones and lacks some. The sample carries some 21,000 clones, more than 80% recorded once. Source material: blood. The source is a girl aged 2 to 10 with cystic fibrosis. CDR3s include the opening cysteine and the closing phenylalanine or tryptophan. Fields, in order: clone size, D gene, J gene, V gene, CDR3 protein, CDR3 DNA. D genes are given only for firm matches. Clone size is given for some rows only: seen once, a few or many times, or a class if the clone is expanded.

>.|.|TRBJ2-5|TRBV18
CASSPLQETQYF
TGTGCCAGCTCACCATTGCAAGAGACCCAGTACTTC
>.|.|TRBJ2-3|TRBV6-1
CASRGDTQYF
TGTGCCAGCAGAGGAGATACGCAGTATTTT
>.|.|TRBJ1-1|TRBV2
CASSGAADTEAFF
TGTGCCAGCAGTGGGGCGGCGGACACTGAAGCTTTCTTT
>.|TRBD2|TRBJ2-7|TRBV7-2
CASSPPGLAYYEQYF
TGTGCCAGCAGCCCTCCGGGACTAGCGTACTACGAGCAGTACTTC
>.|.|TRBJ2-3|TRBV7-2
CASSLVADSSDTQYF
TGTGCCAGCAGCTTAGTGGCAGACTCATCCGATACGCAGTATTTT
>.|.|TRBJ2-3|TRBV19
CASSDLNGGYTDTQYF
TGTGCCAGTAGTGACCTGAATGGGGGTTATACAGATACGCAGTATTTT
>.|.|TRBJ2-1|TRBV7-2
CASSLPSVGEQFF
TGTGCCAGCAGCTTACCTAGCGTTGGTGAGCAGTTCTTC
>.|.|TRBJ1-1|TRBV5-6
CASSLASGHEAFF
TGTGCCAGCAGCTTGGCATCGGGGCATGAAGCTTTCTTT
>.|.|TRBJ2-7|TRBV5-6
CASRRRQRDEQYF
TGTGCCAGCAGACGTAGACAGAGGGACGAGCAGTACTTC
>.|TRBD2|TRBJ2-1|TRBV4-1
CASSQEASGGPLNEQFF
TGCGCCAGCAGCCAAGAGGCTAGCGGGGGACCTCTTAATGAGCAGTTCTTC
>.|TRBD2|TRBJ2-1|TRBV5-1
CASSGGVEGPYNEQFF
TGCGCCAGCAGCGGGGGGGTCGAGGGTCCCTACAATGAGCAGTTCTTC
>.|TRBD2|TRBJ2-1|TRBV18
CASSRGLALINEQFF
TGTGCCAGCTCTCGGGGACTAGCGCTGATCAATGAGCAGTTCTTC
>.|TRBD1|TRBJ1-2|TRBV6-1
CASSEGKGGGYTF
TGTGCCAGCAGTGAAGGGAAAGGGGGCGGCTACACCTTC
>few|TRBD1|TRBJ2-5|TRBV6-1
CASSEVAGGQETQYF
TGTGCCAGCAGTGAAGTAGCAGGGGGCCAAGAGACCCAGTACTTC
>few|TRBD1|TRBJ1-6|TRBV6-5
CASRRDRQNSPLHF
TGTGCCAGCAGGCGGGACAGACAAAATTCACCCCTCCACTTT
>.|.|TRBJ2-5|TRBV27
CASIATFQPGETQYF
TGTGCCAGCATTGCCACCTTTCAACCCGGGGAGACCCAGTACTTC
>.|.|TRBJ1-1|TRBV4-1
CASRPGQSLNTEAFF
TGCGCCAGCAGACCCGGACAGAGCTTGAACACTGAAGCTTTCTTT
>.|TRBD2|TRBJ2-1|TRBV6-1
CASSEVRLAGSYNEQFF
TGTGCCAGCAGTGAAGTACGGCTAGCGGGATCCTACAATGAGCAGTTCTTC
>once|TRBD1|TRBJ1-4|TRBV18
CASSPSGGGEKLFF
TGTGCCAGCTCCCCCTCAGGGGGCGGTGAAAAACTGTTTTTT
>.|.|TRBJ1-2|TRBV5-8
CASSLPRNYGYTF
TGTGCCAGCAGCTTGCCGAGAAACTATGGCTACACCTTC
>few|.|TRBJ2-7|TRBV27
CASSWGPTSSYEQYF
TGTGCCAGCAGCTGGGGGCCGACGAGCTCCTACGAGCAGTACTTC
>.|TRBD1|TRBJ1-2|TRBV27
CASSLGGQGMVKAGYTF
TGTGCCAGCAGTTTGGGGGGACAGGGGATGGTTAAGGCTGGCTACACCTTC
>.|TRBD1|TRBJ1-1|TRBV19
CASKPVGQGPNTEAFF
TGTGCCAGTAAACCCGTTGGACAGGGGCCGAACACTGAAGCTTTCTTT
>.|.|TRBJ1-5|TRBV28
CASSFRGFNQPQHF
TGTGCCAGCAGTTTTAGGGGGTTCAATCAGCCCCAGCATTTT
>.|.|TRBJ2-3|TRBV5-4
CASSLAAVSTDTQYF
TGTGCCAGCAGCTTGGCGGCAGTAAGCACAGATACGCAGTATTTT
>.|TRBD1|TRBJ1-1|TRBV6-5
CASRKTGGTEAFF
TGTGCCAGCAGAAAAACAGGGGGCACTGAAGCTTTCTTT
>.|TRBD2|TRBJ2-5|TRBV15
CATSTGTMEETQYF
TGTGCCACCAGTACCGGGACTATGGAAGAGACCCAGTACTTC
>.|TRBD2|TRBJ2-3|TRBV2
CASSLRTSGGAEDTQYF
TGTGCCAGCAGCCTTCGGACTAGCGGGGGGGCAGAAGATACGCAGTATTTT
>.|.|TRBJ1-1|TRBV27
CASSSGMTNTEAFF
TGTGCCAGCAGTTCCGGAATGACGAACACTGAAGCTTTCTTT
>.|.|TRBJ1-1|TRBV21-1
CASTTKASENTEAFF
TGTGCCAGCACCACGAAGGCGTCAGAGAACACTGAAGCTTTCTTT
>.|.|TRBJ2-3|TRBV28
CASSLLSHETDIPHAPQYF
TGTGCCAGCAGTTTATTGAGCCACGAGACGGACATTCCACACGCCCCGCAGTATTTT
>.|TRBD1|TRBJ1-5|TRBV5-6
CASSLWTGFNQPQHF
TGTGCCAGCAGCTTGTGGACAGGGTTTAATCAGCCCCAGCATTTT
>.|TRBD2|TRBJ2-1|TRBV28
CASSDRLAVYNEQFF
TGTGCCAGCAGTGACCGACTAGCGGTCTACAATGAGCAGTTCTTC
>.|.|TRBJ1-1|TRBV11-2
CASSRVALKGAGEFTEAFF
TGTGCCAGCAGCCGAGTAGCCCTGAAAGGGGCAGGGGAATTCACTGAAGCTTTCTTT
>.|.|TRBJ1-2|TRBV5-4
CASSLDTVYGYTF
TGTGCCAGCAGCTTAGACACCGTCTATGGCTACACCTTC
>.|.|TRBJ2-7|TRBV28
CASSFVGLGVTEQYF
TGTGCCAGCAGTTTCGTGGGACTGGGGGTGACCGAGCAGTACTTC
>.|TRBD2|TRBJ2-2|TRBV14
CASSRFLLRGRSIGELFF
TGTGCCAGCAGCCGCTTTTTATTGCGCGGGAGGTCCATCGGGGAGCTGTTTTTT
>.|.|TRBJ2-3|TRBV29-1
CSVSIAAGSDTQYF
TGCAGCGTTTCCATAGCGGCGGGATCAGATACGCAGTATTTT
>.|.|TRBJ2-2|TRBV7-2
CASSFSGRAGELFF
TGTGCCAGCAGCTTTTCGGGAAGAGCCGGGGAGCTGTTTTTT
>few|TRBD1|TRBJ1-2|TRBV19
CASSPGQGYGYTF
TGTGCCAGTAGTCCGGGACAGGGCTATGGCTACACCTTC
>once|.|TRBJ1-2|TRBV14
CASSQDRFPRDCKYGYTF
TGTGCCAGCAGCCAAGATCGCTTCCCCCGGGACTGCAAATATGGCTACACCTTC
>.|TRBD1|TRBJ2-1|TRBV7-9
CASSLGDRGTSDEQFF
TGTGCCAGCAGCTTAGGAGACAGGGGGACGAGCGATGAGCAGTTCTTC
>few|.|TRBJ1-1|TRBV9
CASSGGSNEAFF
TGTGCCAGCAGCGGCGGGTCGAATGAAGCTTTCTTT
>.|.|TRBJ2-6|TRBV30
CAWSGHSGANVLTF
TGTGCCTGGAGTGGACATTCTGGGGCCAACGTCCTGACTTTC
>.|.|TRBJ1-2|TRBV30
CAWSALTGIYGYTF
TGTGCCTGGAGCGCCCTAACAGGGATCTATGGCTACACCTTC
>few|TRBD1|TRBJ1-1|TRBV6-1
CASSEWSQGVF
TGTGCCAGCAGTGAATGGTCCCAGGGGGTCTTT
>.|.|TRBJ1-2|TRBV30
CAWSGGHYGYTF
TGTGCCTGGAGTGGAGGACACTATGGCTACACCTTC